Listed below are T cell receptor beta chains from one sample, sequenced in a study of PD-L1 blockade in urothelial cancer. TCRdb's copy holds only in-frame clones and misses some; the assay was immunoSEQ multiplex PCR. Among around 63,000 clones, 75% to 90% were seen once, and the ten largest hold 1.5% to 2%. The sample consisted of PBMCs, taken around atezolizumab (anti-PD-L1) treatment. Receptors were obtained from an older man with urothelial cancer. Both conserved end residues are part of each CDR3. The D gene is left open where the match is weak. A clone size is listed for some rows: how often the clone was seen (once, few, many), or a class if it is expanded.

j_call,v_call,clone_size,d_call,cdr3_nt,cdr3_aa
TRBJ2-1,TRBV10-3,NA,NA,TGTGCCATCAGTGAGTCGGCCGGGGGAGGTCGGAATGAGCAGTTCTTC,CAISESAGGGRNEQFF
TRBJ1-1,TRBV7-8,once,TRBD1,TGTGCCAGCAGCCTGGGGGCGCAGGGGGTGCGGACTGAAGCTTTCTTT,CASSLGAQGVRTEAFF
TRBJ1-5,TRBV5-1,NA,NA,TGCGCCAGCAGGTCTCAGTCCAATCAGCCCCAGCATTTT,CASRSQSNQPQHF
TRBJ2-3,TRBV19,NA,NA,TGTGCCAGTAGTAAGACGAGCGGGTTAGATACGCAGTATTTT,CASSKTSGLDTQYF
TRBJ2-7,TRBV6-5,once,TRBD1,TGTGCCAGCAGTTACAGGGGACAGGACTACGAGCAGTACTTC,CASSYRGQDYEQYF
TRBJ2-7,TRBV11-2,few,NA,TGTGCCAGCAGCTTGGAACCCTCTGGGGGGGAGCAGTACTTC,CASSLEPSGGEQYF
TRBJ2-2,TRBV28,few,NA,TGTGCCAGCAACGGTCAGGCGTTCACCGGGGAGCTGTTTTTT,CASNGQAFTGELFF
TRBJ2-3,TRBV6-5,NA,TRBD2,TGTGCCAGCAGTTACGTGGCTAGCGGGAGGACGCAGTATTTT,CASSYVASGRTQYF
TRBJ2-2,TRBV7-9,NA,TRBD2,TGTGCCAGCAGCCCCGCGGGGGGCGCGAACACCGGGGAGCTGTTTTTT,CASSPAGGANTGELFF
TRBJ2-7,TRBV12-5,NA,TRBD1,TGTGCTAGTGGCCCCGGACAGGTAGGGTCCTACGAGCAGTACTTC,CASGPGQVGSYEQYF
TRBJ2-1,TRBV28,once,TRBD2,TGTGCCAGCAGTTCTCATTTAGCGGGGGGGGCTTACAATGAGCAGTTCTTC,CASSSHLAGGAYNEQFF
TRBJ2-2,TRBV6-6,NA,NA,TGTGCCAGCACTATGGGGGCGGTCACCGGGGAGCTGTTTTTT,CASTMGAVTGELFF
TRBJ2-3,TRBV15,NA,TRBD2,TGTGCCACCAGCAGAGGGGGTAGCGGGGGGCGAGGGACAGATACGCAGTATTTT,CATSRGGSGGRGTDTQYF
TRBJ1-1,TRBV14,NA,TRBD1,TGTGCCAGCAGCTACGGGACAGGGGGCGAGGTTTGGACTGAAGCTTTCTTT,CASSYGTGGEVWTEAFF
TRBJ2-2,TRBV6-6,once,TRBD2,TGTGCCAGCAGGCGACTAGCGCGCCAAATACCCGGGGAGCTGTTTTTT,CASRRLARQIPGELFF
TRBJ1-5,TRBV7-9,NA,NA,TGTGCCAGCAGCTTAAGGGGTGATCAGCCCCAGCATTTT,CASSLRGDQPQHF
TRBJ2-7,TRBV4-1,NA,NA,TGCGCCAGCAGCCAAGGGGAGGCAGCGGGTAAGGAAGAGCAGTACTTC,CASSQGEAAGKEEQYF
TRBJ1-4,TRBV28,NA,NA,TGTGCCAGCAGTTTTTTGTCAGGGTTTGTTGGAAAACTGTTTTTT,CASSFLSGFVGKLFF